Shown below are 3 T cell receptor beta chains from a single sample sequenced in a study of T-cell reconstitution after alpha-beta-depleted transplantation in children. Preparation of the TCRbeta library involved a method that used unique molecular identifiers. TCRdb ran MiXCR on the PCR reads and lists one entry per CDR3 protein. The table lists about 110,000 distinct CDR3 sequences, almost 6.5% of them singletons. Sample: PBMCs, mostly from graft donor cells, taken 360 days after TCRalphabeta/CD19-depleted stem cell transplant. All receptors come from a male patient aged 2-10 years who had a stem cell transplant for acute lymphoblastic leukemia, so the T cells may come from the graft donor.

This clonotype was seen a few times. V and J are TRBV5-1 and TRBJ2-3; D is perhaps TRBD2 (6 bases). V was shortened by 8 bases and J by 2 bases, with 18 bases between the two germline ends. Germline-derived CDR1 and CDR2 are SGHRS and YFSETQ. This CDR3 has 15 residues. The DNA of the CDR3 is TGCGCCAGTAACTTCGAGGGAGGCCTCACAGATACGCAGTATTTT. It specifies CASNFEGGLTDTQYF.

In its sample, this clonotype was seen a few times. This chain connects TRBV9 to TRBJ2-3, with 9 nucleotides matching TRBD2. CDR1 is SGDLS, CDR2 YYNGEE, per germline. Unmatched junction bases numbered 5, after V lost 0 bases and J lost 0 bases. The CDR3 totals 17 residues. CDR3 protein: CASSVVVGLASTDTQYF. In nucleotides, the CDR3 is TGTGCCAGCAGCGTAGTCGTCGGACTAGCGAGCACAGATACGCAGTATTTT.

The sample holds many counts of this clonotype. As DNA, the CDR3 is TGTGCCAGCAGCACCGAGGGGCGATCGGGGTACAATGAGCAGTTCTTC. This codes for CASSTEGRSGYNEQFF. This chain joins TRBV9 and TRBJ2-1; D is possibly TRBD1 or TRBD2 (5 bases each). Trimming shortened V by 4 bases and J by 4 bases, and 18 bases separated the two germline ends. Germline V gene lookup returns CDR1 SGDLS and CDR2 YYNGEE. The CDR3 consists of 16 residues.